This TCR beta chain was obtained from a study of spatial heterogeneity in lung cancer. This clonotype was seen at least ten times. This beta chain appears as a stray read in a library generated for alpha chains; its size is not informative. The V end lost 5 bases, the J end lost 9 bases, and 16 bases lay between the germline ends. Germline CDR1 SQVTM, CDR2 ANQGSEA. The CDR3 is 12 amino acids. Noted time point: sample taken at primary tumor resection. The sequenced material consisted of unsorted whole RNA from tumor, nontumor lung or frozen PBMC. TCRdb independently ran MiXCR on the 5' RACE reads; one entry per CDR3 protein. The sample lists about 12,000 distinct CDR3 sequences; roughly 6.2% were seen once.

This clonotype was obtained from a male donor with early-stage non-small cell lung cancer. Specimen: normal lung tissue next to the tumor, collected at surgery. The chain couples TRBV29-1 to TRBJ1-1; D gene unclear. CDR3 sequence (DNA): TGCAGCGTTCATGGTCCCGGCCCCCAAGCTTTCTTT. As protein: CSVHGPGPQAFF.